This entry describes one T cell receptor (beta chain). Its antigen is as yet unknown. Other DNA sequences within the sample encode an identical CDR3. The sample originates from a study of T cell responses to AZD1222 COVID-19 vaccine. Overall study findings and caveats: Targets within unmutated variant regions were reportedly found for nearly half of spike-specific TCRs. Spike-specific TCR breadth and depth rose after two AZD1222 doses. Donors were chiefly white British, with a greater number of females, and clonal diversity was perhaps underestimated.

Repertoires were generated with immunoSEQ multiplex PCR, while TCRdb's copy carries only in-frame clones and drops some. The sample includes some 150,000 clones, over 90% of them seen just once. Second-dose groups at about 4 or about 12 weeks were pooled. The CDR3 contains 14 residues. The germline CDR1 and CDR2 sequences are GTSNPN and SVGIG (reference sequence). V gave up 2 bases and J gave up 1 base; unmatched junction bases: 3. The source material was peripheral blood, sampled 28 days after the second AZD1222 dose. J is TRBJ2-7 and V is TRBV30, with 9 bases matching TRBD1. The receptor's source is an adult who received the AZD1222 COVID-19 vaccine. CDR3 residues: CAWSTGQGSYEQYF. CDR3 sequence (DNA): TGTGCCTGGAGTACGGGACAGGGTTCCTACGAGCAGTACTTC. The variable domain in full, completed from reference TRBV30 and TRBJ2-7, reads SQTIHQWPATLVQPVGSPLSLECTVEGTSNPNLYWYRQAAGRGLQLLFYSVGIGQISSEVPQNLSASRPQDRQFILSSKKLLLSDSGFYLCAWSTGQGSYEQYFGPGTRLTVT.